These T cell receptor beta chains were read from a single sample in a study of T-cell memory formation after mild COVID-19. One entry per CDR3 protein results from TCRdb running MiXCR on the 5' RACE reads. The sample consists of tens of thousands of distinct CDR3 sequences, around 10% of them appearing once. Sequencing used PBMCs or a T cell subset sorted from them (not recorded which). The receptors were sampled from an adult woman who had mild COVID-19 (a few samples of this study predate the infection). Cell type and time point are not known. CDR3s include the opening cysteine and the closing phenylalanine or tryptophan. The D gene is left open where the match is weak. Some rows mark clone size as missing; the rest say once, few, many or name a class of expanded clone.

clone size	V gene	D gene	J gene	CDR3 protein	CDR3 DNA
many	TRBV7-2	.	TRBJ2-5	CASSLATSQETQYF	TGTGCCAGCAGCTTAGCGACCTCGCAAGAGACCCAGTACTTC
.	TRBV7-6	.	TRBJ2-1	CASSLGAAPYNEQFF	TGTGCCAGCAGCTTAGGAGCGGCCCCCTACAATGAGCAGTTCTTC
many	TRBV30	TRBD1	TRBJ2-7	CAWSWGQPLGEQYF	TGTGCCTGGAGTTGGGGACAGCCCTTGGGGGAGCAGTACTTC
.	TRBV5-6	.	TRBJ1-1	CASSPSGVMNTEAFF	TGTGCCAGCAGCCCCTCAGGGGTGATGAACACTGAAGCTTTCTTT
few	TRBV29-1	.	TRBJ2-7	CSVETVSSYEQYF	TGCAGCGTAGAGACGGTGAGCTCCTACGAGCAGTACTTC
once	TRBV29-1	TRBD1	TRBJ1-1	CSVSDRGVTEAFF	TGCAGCGTTTCGGACAGGGGAGTCACTGAAGCTTTCTTT
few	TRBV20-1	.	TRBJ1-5	CSAREDRGNQPQHF	TGCAGTGCTAGAGAGGATAGGGGAAATCAGCCCCAGCATTTT
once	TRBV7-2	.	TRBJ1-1	CASSTRRNTEAFF	TGTGCCAGCAGCACCCGACGGAACACTGAAGCTTTCTTT
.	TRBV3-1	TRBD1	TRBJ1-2	CASSLTGTGPNYGYTF	TGTGCCAGCAGCCTGACAGGGACAGGGCCTAACTATGGCTACACCTTC
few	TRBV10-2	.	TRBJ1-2	CASRSQEVYGYTF	TGCGCCAGCAGGTCACAGGAGGTCTATGGCTACACCTTC
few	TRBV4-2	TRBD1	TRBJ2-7	CASSPGGTGRPYEQYF	TGTGCCAGCAGCCCAGGGGGCACAGGGAGGCCCTACGAGCAGTACTTC
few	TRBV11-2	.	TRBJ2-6	CASSPLGSGANVLTF	TGTGCCAGCAGCCCCCTCGGCTCTGGGGCCAACGTCCTGACTTTC
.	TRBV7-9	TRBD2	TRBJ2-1	CASSSRYGRDYNEQFF	TGTGCCAGCAGCTCCCGTTACGGGAGGGACTACAATGAGCAGTTCTTC
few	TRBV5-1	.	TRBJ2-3	CASSHGPDTQYF	TGCGCCAGCAGCCACGGGCCAGATACGCAGTATTTT
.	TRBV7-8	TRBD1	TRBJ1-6	CASSQRQGELGSPLHF	TGTGCCAGCAGCCAACGACAGGGAGAGTTAGGCTCACCCCTCCACTTT
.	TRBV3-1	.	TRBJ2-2	CASSHDGLVTGELFF	TGTGCCAGCAGCCACGACGGGCTGGTCACCGGGGAGCTGTTTTTT
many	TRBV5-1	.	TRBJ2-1	CASSLGAGAYNEQFF	TGCGCCAGCAGCTTGGGGGCAGGAGCTTACAATGAGCAGTTCTTC
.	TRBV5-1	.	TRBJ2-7	CASSLGSRRDEQYF	TGCGCCAGCAGCTTGGGGTCACGGCGAGATGAGCAGTACTTC
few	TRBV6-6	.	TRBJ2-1	CASSYSSLSSYNEQFF	TGTGCCAGCAGTTACTCCTCGCTGAGCTCCTACAATGAGCAGTTCTTC
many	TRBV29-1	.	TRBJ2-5	CSVPTPPLETQYF	TGCAGCGTCCCAACCCCGCCTCTGGAGACCCAGTACTTC
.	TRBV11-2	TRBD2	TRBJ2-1	CASSFRTRTYNEQFF	TGTGCCAGCAGCTTCCGGACTAGAACCTACAATGAGCAGTTCTTC
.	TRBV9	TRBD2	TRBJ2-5	CASKGLAGEETQYF	TGTGCCAGCAAGGGACTAGCGGGGGAAGAGACCCAGTACTTC
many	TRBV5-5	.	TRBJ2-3	CASSWDWLSTDTQYF	TGTGCCAGCAGCTGGGACTGGCTTTCCACAGATACGCAGTATTTT
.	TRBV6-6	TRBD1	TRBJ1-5	CASSYGGQGSGGNQPQHF	TGTGCCAGCAGTTATGGGGGACAGGGGAGTGGAGGCAATCAGCCCCAGCATTTT
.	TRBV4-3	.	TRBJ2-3	CASSQVPHVQADTQYF	TGCGCCAGCAGCCAAGTCCCACACGTACAAGCAGATACGCAGTATTTT
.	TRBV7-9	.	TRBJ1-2	CASSPKNYGYTF	TGTGCCAGCAGCCCGAAAAACTATGGCTACACCTTC
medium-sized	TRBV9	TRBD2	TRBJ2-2	CASSPRDYRTGELFF	TGTGCCAGCAGCCCCCGGGACTACCGCACCGGGGAGCTGTTTTTT
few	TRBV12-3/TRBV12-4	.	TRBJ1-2	CASSNRPGLGGYTF	TGTGCCAGCAGCAACAGACCCGGCCTGGGGGGCTACACCTTC
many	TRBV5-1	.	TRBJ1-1	CASSLMGNTEAFF	TGCGCCAGCAGCTTAATGGGGAACACTGAAGCTTTCTTT
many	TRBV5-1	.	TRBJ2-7	CASSFLIDYEQYF	TGCGCCAGCAGCTTTCTAATAGACTACGAGCAGTACTTC
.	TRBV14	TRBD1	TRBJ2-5	CASSQTQGIEGTQYF	TGTGCCAGCAGCCAGACACAGGGGATTGAGGGGACCCAGTACTTC
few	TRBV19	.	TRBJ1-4	CASSIGQGPEKLFF	TGTGCCAGTAGTATAGGGCAGGGGCCGGAAAAACTGTTTTTT
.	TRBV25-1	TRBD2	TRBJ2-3	CASSFSRGNTDTQYF	TGTGCCAGCAGTTTCTCGCGGGGGAACACAGATACGCAGTATTTT
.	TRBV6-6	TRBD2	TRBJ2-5	CASRPPSSSGRIGETQYF	TGTGCCAGCAGACCCCCGAGCTCTAGCGGGAGGATCGGGGAGACCCAGTACTTC
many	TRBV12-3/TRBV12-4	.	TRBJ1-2	CASSLARGDGYTF	TGTGCCAGCAGTTTAGCCAGGGGTGATGGCTACACCTTC
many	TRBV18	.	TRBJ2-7	CASSPAPGYEQYF	TGTGCCAGCTCACCCGCCCCAGGGTACGAACAGTACTTC
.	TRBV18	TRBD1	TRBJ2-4	CASSSKPGQGGGNIQYF	TGTGCCAGCTCATCGAAGCCCGGACAGGGCGGCGGAAACATTCAGTACTTC
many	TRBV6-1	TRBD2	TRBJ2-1	CASRPGTSGGGYEQFF	TGTGCCAGCAGGCCCGGGACTAGCGGGGGGGGCTATGAGCAGTTCTTC
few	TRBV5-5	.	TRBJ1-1	CASSLRSGNLNTEAFF	TGTGCCAGCAGCTTGCGGTCGGGAAACCTGAACACTGAAGCTTTCTTT
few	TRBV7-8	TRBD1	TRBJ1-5	CASSSQGTGGGQPQHF	TGTGCCAGCAGCTCTCAGGGGACAGGGGGAGGACAGCCCCAGCATTTT
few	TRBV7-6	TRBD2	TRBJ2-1	CASSLEAAGASSSYNEQFF	TGTGCCAGCAGCTTAGAGGCAGCGGGGGCTTCCAGCTCCTACAATGAGCAGTTCTTC
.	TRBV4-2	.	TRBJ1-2	CASSQDRGRYYTF	TGTGCCAGCAGCCAAGATCGAGGTCGCTACTACACCTTC
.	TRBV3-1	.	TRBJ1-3	CASSPKWGLNVGNTIYF	TGTGCCAGCAGCCCCAAATGGGGGCTAAACGTCGGAAACACCATATATTTT
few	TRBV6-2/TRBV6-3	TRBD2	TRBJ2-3	CASAWGLGDTQYF	TGTGCCAGCGCCTGGGGACTAGGTGATACGCAGTATTTT
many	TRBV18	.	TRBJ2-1	CASSPRTGSRSSSYNEQFF	TGTGCCAGCTCACCCCGGACGGGGTCCCGTTCGAGCTCCTACAATGAGCAGTTCTTC
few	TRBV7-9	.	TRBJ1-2	CASSLVSSGTDGYTF	TGTGCCAGCAGCTTAGTGTCATCCGGAACCGATGGCTACACCTTC
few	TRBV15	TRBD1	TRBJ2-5	CATSRDRGLGETQYF	TGTGCCACCAGCAGGGACAGGGGGCTGGGAGAGACCCAGTACTTC
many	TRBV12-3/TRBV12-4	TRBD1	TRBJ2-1	CASSSIGQGLMDNEQFF	TGTGCCAGCAGTTCGATTGGACAGGGGCTGATGGACAATGAGCAGTTCTTC
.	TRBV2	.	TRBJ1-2	CASRDDGYGYTF	TGTGCCAGCAGGGATGACGGCTATGGCTACACCTTC
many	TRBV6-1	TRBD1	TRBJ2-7	CASRGKTGSSYEQYF	TGTGCCAGCAGGGGGAAGACAGGGTCAAGTTACGAGCAGTACTTC
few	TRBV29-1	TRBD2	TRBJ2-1	CSVATAGGSYNEQFF	TGCAGCGTTGCCACTGCGGGGGGCTCCTACAATGAGCAGTTCTTC
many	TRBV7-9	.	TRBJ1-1	CASMEGMNTEAFF	TGTGCCAGCATGGAGGGGATGAACACTGAAGCTTTCTTT